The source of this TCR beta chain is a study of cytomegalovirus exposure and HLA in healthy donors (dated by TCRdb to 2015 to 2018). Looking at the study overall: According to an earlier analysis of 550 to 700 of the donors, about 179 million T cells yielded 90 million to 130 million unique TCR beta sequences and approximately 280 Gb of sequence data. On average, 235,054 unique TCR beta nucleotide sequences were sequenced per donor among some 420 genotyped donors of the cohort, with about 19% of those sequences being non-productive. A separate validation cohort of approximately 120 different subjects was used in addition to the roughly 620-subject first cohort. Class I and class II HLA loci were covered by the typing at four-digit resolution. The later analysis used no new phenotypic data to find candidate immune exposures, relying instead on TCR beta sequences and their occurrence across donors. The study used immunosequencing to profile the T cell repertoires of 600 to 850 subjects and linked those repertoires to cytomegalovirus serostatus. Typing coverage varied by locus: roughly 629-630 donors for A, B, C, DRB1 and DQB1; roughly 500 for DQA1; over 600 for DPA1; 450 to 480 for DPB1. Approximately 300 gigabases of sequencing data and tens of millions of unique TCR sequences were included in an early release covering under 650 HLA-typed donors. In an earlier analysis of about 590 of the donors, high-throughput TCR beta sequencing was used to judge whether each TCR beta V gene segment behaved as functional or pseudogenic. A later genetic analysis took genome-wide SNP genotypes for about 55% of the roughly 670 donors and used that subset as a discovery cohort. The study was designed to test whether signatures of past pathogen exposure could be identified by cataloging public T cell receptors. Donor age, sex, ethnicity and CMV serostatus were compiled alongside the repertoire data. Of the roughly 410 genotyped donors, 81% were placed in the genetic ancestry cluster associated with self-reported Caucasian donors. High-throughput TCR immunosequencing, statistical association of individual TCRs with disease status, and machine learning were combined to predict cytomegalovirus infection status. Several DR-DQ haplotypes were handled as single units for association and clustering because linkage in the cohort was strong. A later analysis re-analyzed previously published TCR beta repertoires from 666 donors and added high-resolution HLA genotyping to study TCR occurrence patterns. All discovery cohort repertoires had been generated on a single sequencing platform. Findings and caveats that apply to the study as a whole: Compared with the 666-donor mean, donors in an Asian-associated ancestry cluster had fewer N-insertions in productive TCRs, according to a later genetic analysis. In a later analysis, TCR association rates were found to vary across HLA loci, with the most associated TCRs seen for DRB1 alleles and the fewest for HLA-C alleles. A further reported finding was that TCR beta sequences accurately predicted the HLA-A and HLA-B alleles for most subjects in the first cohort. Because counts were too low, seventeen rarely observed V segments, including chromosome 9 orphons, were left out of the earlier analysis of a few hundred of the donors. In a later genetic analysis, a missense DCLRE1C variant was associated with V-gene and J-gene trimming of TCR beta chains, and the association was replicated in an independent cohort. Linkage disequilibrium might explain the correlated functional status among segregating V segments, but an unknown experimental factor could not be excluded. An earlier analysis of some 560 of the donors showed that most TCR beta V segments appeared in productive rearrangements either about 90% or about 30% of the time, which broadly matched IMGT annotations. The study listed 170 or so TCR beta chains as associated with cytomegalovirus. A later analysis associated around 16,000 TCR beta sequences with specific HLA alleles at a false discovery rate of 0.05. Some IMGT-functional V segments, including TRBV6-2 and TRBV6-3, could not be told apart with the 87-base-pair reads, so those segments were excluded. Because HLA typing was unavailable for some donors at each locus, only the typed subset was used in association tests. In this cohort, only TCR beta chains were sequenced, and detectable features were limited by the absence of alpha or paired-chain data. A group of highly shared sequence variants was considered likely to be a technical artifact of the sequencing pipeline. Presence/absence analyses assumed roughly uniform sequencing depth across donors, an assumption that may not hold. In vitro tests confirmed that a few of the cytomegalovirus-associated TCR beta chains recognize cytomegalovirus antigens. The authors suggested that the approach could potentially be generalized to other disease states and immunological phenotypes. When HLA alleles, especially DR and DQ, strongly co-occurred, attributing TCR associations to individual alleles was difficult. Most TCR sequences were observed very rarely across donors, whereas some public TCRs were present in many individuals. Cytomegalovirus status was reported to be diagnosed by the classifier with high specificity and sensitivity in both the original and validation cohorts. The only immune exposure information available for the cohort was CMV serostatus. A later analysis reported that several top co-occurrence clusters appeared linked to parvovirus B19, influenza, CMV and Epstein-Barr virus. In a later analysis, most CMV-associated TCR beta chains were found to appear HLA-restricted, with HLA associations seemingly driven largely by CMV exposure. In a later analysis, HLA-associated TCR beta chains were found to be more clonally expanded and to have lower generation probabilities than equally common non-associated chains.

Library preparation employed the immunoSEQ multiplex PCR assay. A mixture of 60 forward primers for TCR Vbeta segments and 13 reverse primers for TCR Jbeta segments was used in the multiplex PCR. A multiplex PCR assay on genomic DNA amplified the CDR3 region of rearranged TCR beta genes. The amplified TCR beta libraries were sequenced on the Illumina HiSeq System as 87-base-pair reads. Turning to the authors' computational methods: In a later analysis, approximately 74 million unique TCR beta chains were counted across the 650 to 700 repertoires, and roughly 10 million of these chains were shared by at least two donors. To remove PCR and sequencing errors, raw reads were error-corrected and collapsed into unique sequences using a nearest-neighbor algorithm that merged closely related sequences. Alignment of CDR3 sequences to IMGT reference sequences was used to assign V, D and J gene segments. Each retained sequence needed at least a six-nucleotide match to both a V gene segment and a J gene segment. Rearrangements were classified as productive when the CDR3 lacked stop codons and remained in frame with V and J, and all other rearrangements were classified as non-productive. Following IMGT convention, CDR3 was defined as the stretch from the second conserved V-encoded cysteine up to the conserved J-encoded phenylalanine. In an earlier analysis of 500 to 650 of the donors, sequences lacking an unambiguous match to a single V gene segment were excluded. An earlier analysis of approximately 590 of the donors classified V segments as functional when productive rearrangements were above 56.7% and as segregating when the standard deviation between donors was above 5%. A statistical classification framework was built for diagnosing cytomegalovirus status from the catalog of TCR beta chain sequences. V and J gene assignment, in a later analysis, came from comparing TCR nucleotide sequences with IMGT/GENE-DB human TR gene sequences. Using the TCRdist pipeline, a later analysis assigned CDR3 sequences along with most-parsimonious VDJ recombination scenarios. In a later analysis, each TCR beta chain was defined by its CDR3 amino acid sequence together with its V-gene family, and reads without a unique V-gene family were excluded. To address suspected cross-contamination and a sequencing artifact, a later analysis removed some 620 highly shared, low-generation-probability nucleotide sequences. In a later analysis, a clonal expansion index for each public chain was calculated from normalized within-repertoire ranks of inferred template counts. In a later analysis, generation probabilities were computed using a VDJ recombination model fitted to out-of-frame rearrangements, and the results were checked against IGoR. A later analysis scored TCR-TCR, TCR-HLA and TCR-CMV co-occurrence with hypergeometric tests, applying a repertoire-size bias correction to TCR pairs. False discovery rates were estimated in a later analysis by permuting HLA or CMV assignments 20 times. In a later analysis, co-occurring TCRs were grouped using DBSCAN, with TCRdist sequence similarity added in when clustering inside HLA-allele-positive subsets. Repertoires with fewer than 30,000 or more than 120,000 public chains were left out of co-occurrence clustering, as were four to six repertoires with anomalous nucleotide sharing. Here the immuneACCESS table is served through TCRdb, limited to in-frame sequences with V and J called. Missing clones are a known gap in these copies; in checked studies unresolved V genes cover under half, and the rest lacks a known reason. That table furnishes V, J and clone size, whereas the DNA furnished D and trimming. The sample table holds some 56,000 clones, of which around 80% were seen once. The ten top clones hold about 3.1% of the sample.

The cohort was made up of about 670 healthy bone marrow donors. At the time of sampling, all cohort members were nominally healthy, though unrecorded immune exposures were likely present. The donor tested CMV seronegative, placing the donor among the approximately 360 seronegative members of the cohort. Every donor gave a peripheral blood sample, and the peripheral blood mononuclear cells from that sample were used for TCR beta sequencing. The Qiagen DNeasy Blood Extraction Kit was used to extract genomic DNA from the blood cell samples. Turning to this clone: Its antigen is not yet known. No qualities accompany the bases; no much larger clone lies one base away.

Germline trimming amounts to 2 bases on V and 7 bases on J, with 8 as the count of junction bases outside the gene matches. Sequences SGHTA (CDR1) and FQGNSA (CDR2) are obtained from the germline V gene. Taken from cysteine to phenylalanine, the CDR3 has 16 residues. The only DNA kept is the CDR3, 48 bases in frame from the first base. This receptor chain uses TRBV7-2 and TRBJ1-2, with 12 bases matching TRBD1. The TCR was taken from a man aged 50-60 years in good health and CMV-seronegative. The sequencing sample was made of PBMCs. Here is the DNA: TGTGCCAGCAGCTTAATACCGGGACAGGGGGCGGGTGGCTACACCTTC. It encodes CASSLIPGQGAGGYTF. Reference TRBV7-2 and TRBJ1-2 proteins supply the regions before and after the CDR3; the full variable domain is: GAGVSQSPSNKVTEKGKDVELRCDPISGHTALYWYRQSLGQGLEFLIYFQGNSAPDKSGLPSDRFSAERTGGSVSTLTIQRTQQEDSAVYLCASSLIPGQGAGGYTFGSGTRLTVV.